The TCR beta chain described here comes from a study of blood T cell repertoires in COVID-19. Whole-study context: Acute and convalescent COVID-19 specimens originated in the United States, Italy and Spain. T cells, B-cell-depleted T cells, or PBMCs provided the cDNA or gDNA that served as material.

The germline gives CDR1 SGHRS, CDR2 YFSETQ. V gave up 0 bases and J gave up 0 bases, with 6 bases separating them. The CDR3 length is 15 residues. Libraries were prepared by immunoSEQ multiplex PCR; TCRdb keeps only in-frame clonotypes and omits some of them. This table has under 55,000 clones, approximately 85% appearing once. The sequenced sample was peripheral blood. This clonotype was obtained from a human donor in a cohort sampled during active COVID-19. The genes are TRBV5-1 and TRBJ1-4, with D unresolved. DNA of the CDR3: TGCGCCAGCAGCTTGGGGCATGCAACTAATGAAAAACTGTTTTTT. Its protein is CASSLGHATNEKLFF.